The clone carrying this TCR beta chain was seen repeatedly, ten times or more. What it recognizes is unknown. The entry originates in a study of T cells after posttransplantation cyclophosphamide. Study observations and caveats: Donor-recipient repertoire similarity was low at 1-2 months, rising over year one. TRB clonality was highly associated with recipient CMV seropositivity and reactivation. Skin or GI-infiltrating T cells shared few TRB sequences with blood.

The repertoire was sequenced with immunoSEQ multiplex PCR; TCRdb's copy has only in-frame clones and lacks some. The profile covers 40,000 to 45,000 clones, none occurring a single time. CDR1 MNHEY and CDR2 SMNVEV come from the germline V gene (reference sequence). The CDR3 covers 17 residues. Trimming at V came to 5 bases and at J to 5 bases, leaving 11 bases not matched to a gene. The related graft donor's blood sample was taken on the day of bone marrow donation. The chain uses TRBV27 and TRBJ2-1, with 11 bases identical to TRBD2. Input material: PBMCs. The receptor was derived from a man aged 40-49 years in good health, CMV-negative, and a related stem cell transplant donor. CDR3 sequence: CASSASRLAGYHNEQFF. CDR3 DNA: TGTGCCAGCAGTGCCTCCAGACTAGCGGGATACCACAATGAGCAGTTCTTC.